This is a list of T cell receptor beta chains from one sample in a study of post-analysis software for immune sequencing data. TCRdb passed the PCR reads through MiXCR, listing each CDR3 protein once. The sample contains a few hundred thousand distinct CDR3 sequences, roughly 38% of which appear only once. Sequences were obtained from blood. The receptor source for this set is a girl aged 10 to 17 with multiple sclerosis. CDR3s leave out the opening cysteine and the closing phenylalanine or tryptophan.

V	J	CDR3
TRBV6-4	TRBJ2-7	ASSDSLAGGHEQY
TRBV5-1	TRBJ2-1	ASSWTGGDSYNEQF
TRBV7-2	TRBJ2-1	ASSPPGSGTYNEQF
TRBV7-2	TRBJ2-3	ASSLDRQGPFTDTQY
TRBV29-1	TRBJ2-1	SGEMGGNEQF
TRBV3-1	TRBJ2-7	ASSLQRGGPYEQY
TRBV7-2	TRBJ2-5	ASSLAIWGETQY
TRBV29-1	TRBJ1-1	SVGPQVNTEAF
TRBV28	TRBJ2-6	ASSLFTSGANVLT
TRBV28	TRBJ2-1	ASRRAGGGHNEQF
TRBV7-9	TRBJ1-4	ASSFIVEKLF
TRBV24-1	TRBJ1-1	ATSQGRGTEAF
TRBV6-5	TRBJ1-2	ASTNHGYT
TRBV6-1	TRBJ2-3	ASSDRAGLGTDTQY
TRBV4-2	TRBJ2-5	ASSPNGGSAGETQY
TRBV10-3	TRBJ2-5	AISVAAQETQY
TRBV5-6	TRBJ1-2	ASSLTALSNYGYT
TRBV4-1	TRBJ1-6	ASSQDRGTKLYNSPLH
TRBV7-2	TRBJ2-1	ASSLQGLAADEQF